The T cell receptor (beta chain) under discussion was sequenced for a study of T cell responses to AZD1222 COVID-19 vaccine. This clone appeared once. The CDR3 contains 15 residues. V trimming: 4 bases; J trimming: 8 bases; junction bases outside the gene matches: 10. Germline assignment: CDR1 SEHNR and CDR2 FQNEAQ (reference sequence). Method: immunoSEQ multiplex PCR; TCRdb's copy keeps in-frame clones and lacks some. The repertoire holds 130,000 or so clones, with over 90% as singletons. The TCR comes from an adult in good health. The V gene is TRBV7-9, the J gene TRBJ2-1, with 8 bases fitting TRBD1. The sample here was peripheral blood, taken on day 0 of AZD1222 vaccination. The CDR3 protein is CASSWAGQARYEQFF. CDR3 nucleotide sequence: TGTGCCAGCAGCTGGGCGGGACAGGCCCGCTATGAGCAGTTCTTC. The full variable domain, completed using reference TRBV7-9 and TRBJ2-1, is DTGVSQNPRHKITKRGQNVTFRCDPISEHNRLYWYRQTLGQGPEFLTYFQNEAQLEKSRLLSDRFSAERPKGSFSTLEIQRTEQGDSAMYLCASSWAGQARYEQFFGPGTRLTVL.